These 4 T cell receptor beta chains came from one sample sequenced in a study of monozygotic twins with cystic fibrosis. Profiled with immunoSEQ multiplex PCR; TCRdb holds only in-frame clones, not every one. The sample consists of around 30,000 clones, under 95% of them appearing once. Sequencing was performed on blood. These receptor sequences come from a girl aged 2 to 9 with cystic fibrosis.

The CDR3 sequence is CAWSKSIYPNTEAFF. Here the CDR3 DNA reads TGTGCCTGGAGTAAGTCGATATATCCGAACACTGAAGCTTTCTTT. V and J are TRBV30 and TRBJ1-1; D is ambiguous. This CDR3 has 15 residues. CDR1 is GTSNPN, CDR2 SVGIG, per germline (reference sequence). Trimming shortened V by 2 bases and J by 1 base, and 14 bases separated the two germline ends.

This chain connects TRBV7-3 to TRBJ2-3; tentatively, D is TRBD2 (5 bases). CDR3 length: 14 amino acids. V lost 5 bases, J lost 0 bases, and 9 bases lay in between. The germline gives CDR1 SGHTA, CDR2 FQGTGA. The CDR3 loop is CASSPEGSTDTQYF. In DNA, the CDR3 is TGTGCCAGCAGCCCTGAGGGTAGCACAGATACGCAGTATTTT.

The genes are TRBV4-1 and TRBJ1-2; D is perhaps TRBD1 (6 bases). Trimming stripped 0 bases from V and 4 bases from J, with 9 bases between. The CDR3 totals 14 residues. CDR1 and CDR2 from the germline V gene are MGHRA and YSYEKL. The DNA of the CDR3 is TGCGCCAGCAGCCAAGATACAGGGTTCTATGGCTACACCTTC. This encodes CASSQDTGFYGYTF.

The rearrangement uses TRBV2 and TRBJ2-1; the D is unclear. The CDR3 consists of 16 residues. Germline values: CDR1 SNHLY, CDR2 FYNNEI. Trimming stripped 0 bases from V and 3 bases from J, with 12 bases between. Written as DNA, the CDR3 is TGTGCCAGCAGTGAAGCGCTTGTCTCGCTCTACAATGAGCAGTTCTTC. This codes for CASSEALVSLYNEQFF.